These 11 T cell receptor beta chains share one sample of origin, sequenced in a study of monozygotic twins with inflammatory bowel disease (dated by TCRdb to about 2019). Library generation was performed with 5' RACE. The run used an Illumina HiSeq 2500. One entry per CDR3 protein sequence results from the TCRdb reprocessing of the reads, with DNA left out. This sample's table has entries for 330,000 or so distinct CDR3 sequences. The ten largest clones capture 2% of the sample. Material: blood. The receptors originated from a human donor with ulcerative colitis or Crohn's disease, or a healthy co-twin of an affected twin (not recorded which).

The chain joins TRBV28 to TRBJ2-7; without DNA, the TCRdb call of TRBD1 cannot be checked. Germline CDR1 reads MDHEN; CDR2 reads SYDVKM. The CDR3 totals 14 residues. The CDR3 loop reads CASRKGTGLGEQYF. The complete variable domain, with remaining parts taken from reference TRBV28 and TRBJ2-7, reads DVKVTQSSRYLVKRTGEKVFLECVQDMDHENMFWYRQDPGLGLRLIYFSYDVKMKEKGDIPEGYSVSREKKERFSLILESASTNQTSMYLCASRKGTGLGEQYFGPGTRLTVT.

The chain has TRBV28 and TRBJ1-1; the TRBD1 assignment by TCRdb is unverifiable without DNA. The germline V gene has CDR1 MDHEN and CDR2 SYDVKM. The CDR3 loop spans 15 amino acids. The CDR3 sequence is CASTPTTGFRTEAFF. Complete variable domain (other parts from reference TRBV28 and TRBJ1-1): DVKVTQSSRYLVKRTGEKVFLECVQDMDHENMFWYRQDPGLGLRLIYFSYDVKMKEKGDIPEGYSVSREKKERFSLILESASTNQTSMYLCASTPTTGFRTEAFFGQGTRLTVV.

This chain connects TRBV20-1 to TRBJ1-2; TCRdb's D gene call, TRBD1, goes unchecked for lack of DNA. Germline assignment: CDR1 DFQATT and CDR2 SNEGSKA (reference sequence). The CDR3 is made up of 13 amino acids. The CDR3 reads CSAARDSNYGYTF.

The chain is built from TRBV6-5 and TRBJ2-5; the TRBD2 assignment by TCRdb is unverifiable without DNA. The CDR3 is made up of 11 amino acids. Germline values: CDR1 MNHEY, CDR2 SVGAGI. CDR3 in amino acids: CATLRQETQYF.

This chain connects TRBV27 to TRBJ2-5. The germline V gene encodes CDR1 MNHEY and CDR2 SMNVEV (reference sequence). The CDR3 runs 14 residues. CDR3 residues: CASSVTSYQETQYF.

CDR3: CASSEGLAGGTWTDTQYF. V is TRBV10-2 and J is TRBJ2-3; absent DNA, TCRdb's TRBD2 call cannot be checked. The CDR3 loop spans 18 amino acids. Per the germline V gene, CDR1 is WSHSY and CDR2 is SAAADI.

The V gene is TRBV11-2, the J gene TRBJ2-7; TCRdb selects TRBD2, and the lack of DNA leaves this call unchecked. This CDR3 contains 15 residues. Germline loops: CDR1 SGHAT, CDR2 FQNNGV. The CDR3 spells CASSLGLAGLYEQYF.

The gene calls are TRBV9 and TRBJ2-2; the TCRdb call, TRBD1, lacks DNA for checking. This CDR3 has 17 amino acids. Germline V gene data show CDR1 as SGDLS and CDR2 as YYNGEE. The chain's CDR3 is CASSVGTGTASGGELFF.

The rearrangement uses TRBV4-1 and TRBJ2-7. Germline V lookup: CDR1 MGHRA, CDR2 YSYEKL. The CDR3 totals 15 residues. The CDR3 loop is CASSQRPERTYEQYF.

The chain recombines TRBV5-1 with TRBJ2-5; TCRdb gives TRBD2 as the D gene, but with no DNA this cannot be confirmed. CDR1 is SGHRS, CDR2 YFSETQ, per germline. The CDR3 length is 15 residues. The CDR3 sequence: CASSLEAGPQGTQYF.

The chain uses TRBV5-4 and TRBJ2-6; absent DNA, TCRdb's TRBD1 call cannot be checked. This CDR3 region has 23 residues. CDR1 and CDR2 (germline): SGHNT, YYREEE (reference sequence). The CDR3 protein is CASSLGSPFGVRDSFPGANVLTF. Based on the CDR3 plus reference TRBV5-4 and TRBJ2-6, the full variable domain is ETGVTQSPTHLIKTRGQQVTLRCSSQSGHNTVSWYQQALGQGPQFIFQYYREEENGRGNFPPRFSGLQFPNYSSELNVNALELDDSALYLCASSLGSPFGVRDSFPGANVLTFGAGSRLTVL.